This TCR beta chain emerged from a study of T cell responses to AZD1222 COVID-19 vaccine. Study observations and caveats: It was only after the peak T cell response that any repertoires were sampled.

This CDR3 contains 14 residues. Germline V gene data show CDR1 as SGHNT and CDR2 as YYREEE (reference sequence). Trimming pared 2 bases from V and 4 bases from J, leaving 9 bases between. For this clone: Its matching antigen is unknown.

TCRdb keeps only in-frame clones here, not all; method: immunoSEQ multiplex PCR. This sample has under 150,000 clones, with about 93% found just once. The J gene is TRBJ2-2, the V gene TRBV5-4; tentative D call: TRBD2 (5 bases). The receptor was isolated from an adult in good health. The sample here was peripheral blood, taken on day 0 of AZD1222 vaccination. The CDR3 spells CASSFGEGTGELFF. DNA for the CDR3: TGTGCCAGCAGCTTTGGCGAGGGCACCGGGGAGCTGTTTTTT.